This entry concerns a single T cell receptor beta chain. The sample belongs to a study of blood T cell repertoires in COVID-19. Sequencing used immunoSEQ multiplex PCR; TCRdb keeps in-frame clones, though not all of them. The repertoire holds roughly 200,000 clones, with approximately 90% as singletons. CDR1 and CDR2 (germline): SEHNR, FQNEAQ (reference sequence). The trim removed 4 bases at V and 7 bases at J, leaving 6 bases unmatched. The CDR3 covers 15 residues. This sequence originates from a man aged 55 to 70 who had recovered from COVID-19. Specimen: peripheral blood. This chain links TRBV7-9 with TRBJ1-6; 8 nucleotides align to TRBD1. As DNA, the CDR3 is TGTGCCAGCAGCTCAGGACAGGGTTTCAATTCACCCCTCCACTTT. Translation gives CASSSGQGFNSPLHF.